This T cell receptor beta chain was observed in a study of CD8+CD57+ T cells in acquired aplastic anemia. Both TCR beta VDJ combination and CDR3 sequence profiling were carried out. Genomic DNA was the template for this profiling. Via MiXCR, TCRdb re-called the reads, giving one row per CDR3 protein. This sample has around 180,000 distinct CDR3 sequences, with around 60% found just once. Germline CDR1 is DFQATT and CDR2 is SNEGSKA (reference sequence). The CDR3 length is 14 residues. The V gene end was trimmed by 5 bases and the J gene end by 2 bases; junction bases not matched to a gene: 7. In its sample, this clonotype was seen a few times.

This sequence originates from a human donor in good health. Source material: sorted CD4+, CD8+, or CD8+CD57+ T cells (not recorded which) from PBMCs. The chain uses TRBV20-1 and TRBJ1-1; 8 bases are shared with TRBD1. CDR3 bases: TGCAGTGCTTCCCAGGGGGCGCGAAACACTGAAGCTTTCTTT. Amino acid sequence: CSASQGARNTEAFF.